These 21 T cell receptor beta chains were all obtained from the same sample, sequenced in a study of blood T cells in healthy people across ages. Alongside a J-beta primer mix, a sample-barcoded 5' primer served in a second PCR lasting roughly 7 to 11 cycles. TCRdb recomputed calls from the 5' RACE reads with MiXCR, one row per CDR3 protein. Here the sample spans hundreds of thousands of distinct CDR3 sequences, about 56% being singletons. The sample consisted of blood. The receptors were gathered from a man aged 35-49 years in good health.

This clonotype has only a few counts. The J gene is TRBJ2-7, the V gene TRBV7-9; D may correspond to TRBD1 or TRBD2 (5 bases each). The V gene's germline CDR1 is SEHNR and CDR2 FQNEAQ (reference sequence). V was trimmed by 5 bases and J by 2 bases, leaving 19 bases between them. This CDR3 is built from 16 residues. Here the CDR3 reads CASSDLNRDVAYEQYF. CDR3 sequence (DNA): TGTGCCAGCAGCGATCTAAACCGGGACGTAGCCTACGAGCAGTACTTC.

The table lists this clonotype with a few counts. The gene calls are TRBV28 and TRBJ2-7; no clear D gene. Deletions cut 1 base from V and 1 base from J, with 8 bases between. The germline V gene has CDR1 MDHEN and CDR2 SYDVKM. The CDR3 is 14 amino acids. The CDR3 nucleotides are TGTGCCAGCAGTTTATTCGGGTTATCCTACGAGCAGTACTTC. It encodes CASSLFGLSYEQYF.

This clonotype was counted a few times. The chain combines TRBV5-5 with TRBJ1-2; D remains unclear. Germline V gene sequence: CDR1 SGHKS, CDR2 YYEKEE (reference sequence). CDR3 length: 11 residues. Trimming removed 6 bases at V and 8 bases at J, with 11 bases between. The CDR3 reads CASTSEGGYTF. The CDR3 nucleotides read TGTGCCAGCACCTCGGAGGGAGGCTACACCTTC.

The chain uses TRBV6-6 and TRBJ2-5, with 7 bases lining up with TRBD2. CDR3 length: 15 residues. With V trimmed by 0 bases and J by 5 bases, 6 bases remained unmatched. Germline V gene lookup returns CDR1 MNHNY and CDR2 SVGAGI (reference sequence). CDR3 residues: CASSYSRGVRETQYF. Here the CDR3 DNA reads TGTGCCAGCAGTTACTCCCGGGGGGTCAGGGAGACCCAGTACTTC.

This clonotype has just one count. This chain connects TRBV20-1 to TRBJ1-6, with unresolved D. Trimming removed 0 bases at V and 7 bases at J, with 22 bases between. CDR1 DFQATT and CDR2 SNEGSKA come from the germline V gene (reference sequence). The CDR3 is 18 amino acids. The CDR3 nucleotides read TGCAGTGCTAGAGATCGAGATCGTGGGAGTAGGAGGAATTCACCCCTCCACTTT. This gives the protein CSARDRDRGSRRNSPLHF.

With regard to this clonotype: One end of the junction is discordant with germline, which a read error may explain. J is TRBJ1-1 and V is TRBV20-1; perhaps TRBD1 as D (5 bases). The CDR3 is 13 amino acids. The germline gives CDR1 DFQATT, CDR2 SNEGSKA (reference sequence). CDR3 protein: CSTRRRGITEAFF. The CDR3 coding sequence is TGCAGTACTAGGCGAAGGGGAATCACTGAAGCTTTCTTT.

V is TRBV20-1 and J is TRBJ2-1, with a possible D match to TRBD1 (6 bases). V was pared by 0 bases and J by 7 bases, with 10 bases between. The germline gives CDR1 DFQATT, CDR2 SNEGSKA (reference sequence). This CDR3 spans 13 amino acids. The CDR3, as DNA: TGCAGTGCTAGAGAAACAGGGTTTAATGAGCAGTTCTTC. Translated: CSARETGFNEQFF.

The table lists this clonotype with a few counts. V and J are TRBV3-1 and TRBJ1-6; D uncertain. Germline CDR1 is LGHDT and CDR2 is YNNKEL (reference sequence). V lost 4 bases to trimming and J lost 8 bases, with 24 bases between them. CDR3 length: 18 amino acids. CDR3 DNA: TGTGCCAGCAGCCTCGGAAAGACGGGAGACCGACCATATTCACCCCTCCACTTT. This translates into CASSLGKTGDRPYSPLHF.

This clonotype was seen a few times. The gene calls are TRBV12-3 or TRBV12-4 and TRBJ1-6; 10 bases are a match to TRBD1. Unmatched junction bases numbered 4, after V lost 4 bases and J lost 7 bases. The CDR3 loop spans 15 amino acids. This CDR3 is CASSWGQGWNSPLHF. For the CDR3, the DNA is TGTGCCAGCAGTTGGGGACAGGGGTGGAATTCACCCCTCCACTTT.

The V call is TRBV6-6, the J call TRBJ2-6; maybe TRBD2 (6 bases). V was trimmed by 6 bases and J by 0 bases, leaving 6 bases between them. This CDR3 region has 14 residues. Germline V CDR1 and CDR2: MNHNY, SVGAGI (reference sequence). In nucleotides, the CDR3 is TGTGCCAGCAGGGAGGGCTCTGGGGCCAACGTCCTGACTTTC. It codes for CASREGSGANVLTF.

This clonotype was seen more than once but under ten times. This chain uses TRBV27 with TRBJ2-1; D is ambiguous. V was trimmed by 8 bases and J by 15 bases, leaving 17 bases between them. CDR3 length: 11 amino acids. Germline assignment: CDR1 MNHEY and CDR2 SMNVEV (reference sequence). The CDR3 loop is CASGKWDFWFF. The CDR3 nucleotides are TGTGCCAGCGGTAAATGGGATTTCTGGTTCTTC.

The V gene is TRBV2, the J gene TRBJ2-5; D is undetermined. This CDR3 comprises 14 residues. Trimming stripped 8 bases from V and 5 bases from J, with 18 bases between. The germline CDR1 and CDR2 sequences are SNHLY and FYNNEI. Here the CDR3 DNA reads TGTGCCAGCGCTGACACGCCTATGGGGGAGACCCAGTACTTC. Protein: CASADTPMGETQYF.

The CDR3 loop is CASSPTSTRSETQYF. The CDR3 DNA reads TGTGCCAGCAGTCCGACATCCACGCGAAGCGAGACCCAGTACTTC. The chain uses TRBV27 and TRBJ2-5; D unclear. The CDR3 spans 15 residues. Trimming stripped 5 bases from V and 5 bases from J, with 18 bases between. In germline, CDR1 is MNHEY, CDR2 SMNVEV (reference sequence).

V usage is TRBV20-1 and J usage is TRBJ2-2; 10 positions match TRBD1. With 2 bases clipped from V and 3 bases from J, the junction kept 6 bases outside the gene matches. This CDR3 comprises 16 residues. Germline V CDR1 and CDR2: DFQATT, SNEGSKA (reference sequence). CDR3 nucleotides: TGCAGTGCTAGACAGGACAGGGGGAGGCACACCGGGGAGCTGTTTTTT. Amino acids: CSARQDRGRHTGELFF.

This rearrangement joins TRBV14 to TRBJ1-6; no clear D gene. Between the trimmed V and J ends, which lost 4 bases and 5 bases, there was a span of 12 bases. The V gene's germline CDR1 is SGHDN and CDR2 FVKESK. This CDR3 region has 15 residues. The CDR3 coding sequence is TGTGCCAGCAGCCGTAGGGTATCCAATAATTCACCCCTCCACTTT. Translation: CASSRRVSNNSPLHF.

This clonotype was seen only a few times. The chain has TRBV20-1 and TRBJ2-3; weak D call: TRBD2 (5 bases). The V end lost 6 bases, the J end lost 0 bases, and 13 bases lay between the germline ends. Germline-derived CDR1 and CDR2 are DFQATT and SNEGSKA (reference sequence). CDR3 size: 14 residues. In DNA form, the CDR3 reads TGCAGTGCAAGGACCGGGATTAGCACAGATACGCAGTATTTT. This translates into CSARTGISTDTQYF.

The chain links TRBV30 to TRBJ1-2; D might be TRBD1 (5 bases). V was shortened by 1 base and J by 6 bases, with 21 bases between the two germline ends. Germline CDR1 GTSNPN, CDR2 SVGIG (reference sequence). This CDR3 is built from 16 residues. The CDR3 loop is CAWSAYPGPPSHGYTF. CDR3 sequence (DNA): TGTGCCTGGAGTGCGTATCCGGGGCCACCGTCCCATGGCTACACCTTC.

The rearrangement joins TRBV5-1 to TRBJ2-1; 8 nucleotides match TRBD1. In germline, CDR1 is SGHRS, CDR2 YFSETQ. The J segment lost 0 bases and the V segment lost 0 bases, leaving 5 bases of the junction unmatched. The CDR3 has 17 residues. In nucleotides, the CDR3 is TGCGCCAGCAGCTTGGAGCGCGGACAGGGCTCCTACAATGAGCAGTTCTTC. This gives the protein CASSLERGQGSYNEQFF.

This clonotype was seen a handful of times. J is TRBJ2-7 and V is TRBV4-1, with D tentatively TRBD1 or TRBD2 (5 bases each). The CDR3 spans 11 residues. Germline V gives CDR1 MGHRA, CDR2 YSYEKL. Trimming cost V 6 bases and J 5 bases, with 8 bases left between them. The CDR3 loop reads CASRGPDEQYF. DNA of the CDR3: TGCGCCAGCAGGGGACCCGACGAGCAGTACTTC.

With regard to this clonotype: The junction and the germline gene differ at one end; a read error may be behind it. V is TRBV12-3 or TRBV12-4 and J is TRBJ2-7, with D maybe TRBD1 (5 bases). This CDR3 region has 14 residues. Written as DNA, the CDR3 is TGTGCCAGCAGTCCGACAGTGTACCCCTATGAGCAGTACTTC. Its translation is CASSPTVYPYEQYF.

The chain uses TRBV6-2 or TRBV6-3 and TRBJ2-3; TRBD2 matches 7 bases. Germline V gives CDR1 MNHEY, CDR2 SVGEGT. CDR3 length equals 17 residues. V lost 2 bases, J lost 1 base, and 9 bases stayed unmatched. Here the CDR3 reads CASSYRRGTSGTDTQYF. The DNA of the CDR3 is TGTGCCAGCAGTTACCGGCGGGGGACGAGCGGCACAGATACGCAGTATTTT.